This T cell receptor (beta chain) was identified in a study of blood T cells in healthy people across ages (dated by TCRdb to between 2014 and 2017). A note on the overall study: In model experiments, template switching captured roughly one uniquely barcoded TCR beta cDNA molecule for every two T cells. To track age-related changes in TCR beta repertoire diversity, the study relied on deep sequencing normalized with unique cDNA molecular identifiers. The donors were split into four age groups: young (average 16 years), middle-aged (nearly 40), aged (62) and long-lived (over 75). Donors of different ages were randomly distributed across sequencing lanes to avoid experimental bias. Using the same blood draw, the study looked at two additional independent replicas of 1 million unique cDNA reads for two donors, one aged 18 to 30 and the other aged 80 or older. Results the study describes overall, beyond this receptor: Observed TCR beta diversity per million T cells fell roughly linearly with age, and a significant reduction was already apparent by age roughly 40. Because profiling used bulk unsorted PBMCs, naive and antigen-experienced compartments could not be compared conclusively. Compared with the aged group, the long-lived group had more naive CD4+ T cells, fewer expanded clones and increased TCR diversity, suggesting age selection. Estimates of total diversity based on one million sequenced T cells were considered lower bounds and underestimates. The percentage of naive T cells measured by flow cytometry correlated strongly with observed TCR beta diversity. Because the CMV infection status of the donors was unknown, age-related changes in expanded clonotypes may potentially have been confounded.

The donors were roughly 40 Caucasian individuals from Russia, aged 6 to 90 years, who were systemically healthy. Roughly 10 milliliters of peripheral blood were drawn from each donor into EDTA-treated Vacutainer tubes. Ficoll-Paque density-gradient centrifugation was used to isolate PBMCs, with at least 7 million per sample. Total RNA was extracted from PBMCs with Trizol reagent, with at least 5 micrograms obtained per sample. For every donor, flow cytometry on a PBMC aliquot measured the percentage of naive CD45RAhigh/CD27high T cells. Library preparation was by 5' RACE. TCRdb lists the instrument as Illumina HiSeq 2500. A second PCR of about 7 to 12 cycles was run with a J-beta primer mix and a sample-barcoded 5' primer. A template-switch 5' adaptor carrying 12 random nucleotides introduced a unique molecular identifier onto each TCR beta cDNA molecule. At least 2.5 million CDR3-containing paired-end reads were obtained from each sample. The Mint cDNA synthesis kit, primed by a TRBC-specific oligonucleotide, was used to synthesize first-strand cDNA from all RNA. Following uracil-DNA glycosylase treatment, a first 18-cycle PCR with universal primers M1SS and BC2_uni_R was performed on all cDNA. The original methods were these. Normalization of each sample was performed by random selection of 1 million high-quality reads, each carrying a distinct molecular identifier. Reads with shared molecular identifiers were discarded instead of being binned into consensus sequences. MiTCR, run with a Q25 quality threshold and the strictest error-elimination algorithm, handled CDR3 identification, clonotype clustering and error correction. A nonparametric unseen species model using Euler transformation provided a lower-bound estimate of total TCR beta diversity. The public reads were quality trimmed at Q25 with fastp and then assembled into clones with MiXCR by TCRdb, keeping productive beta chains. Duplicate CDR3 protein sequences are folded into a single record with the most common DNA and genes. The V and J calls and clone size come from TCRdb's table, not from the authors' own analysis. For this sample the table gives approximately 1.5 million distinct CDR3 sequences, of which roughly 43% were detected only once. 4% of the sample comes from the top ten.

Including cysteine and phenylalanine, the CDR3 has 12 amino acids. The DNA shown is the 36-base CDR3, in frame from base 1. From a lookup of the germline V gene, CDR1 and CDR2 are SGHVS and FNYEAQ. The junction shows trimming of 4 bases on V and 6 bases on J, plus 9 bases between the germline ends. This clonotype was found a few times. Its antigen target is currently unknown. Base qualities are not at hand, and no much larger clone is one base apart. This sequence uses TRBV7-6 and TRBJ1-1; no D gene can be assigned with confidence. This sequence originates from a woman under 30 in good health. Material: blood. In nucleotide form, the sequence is TGTGCCAGCAGCTCTACAGCTGCTGAAGCTTTCTTT. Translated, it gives CASSSTAAEAFF. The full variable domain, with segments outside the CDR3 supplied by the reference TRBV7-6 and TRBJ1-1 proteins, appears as GAGVSQSPRYKVTKRGQDVALRCDPISGHVSLYWYRQALGQGPEFLTYFNYEAQQDKSGLPNDRFSAERPEGSISTLTIQRTEQRDSAMYRCASSSTAAEAFFGQGTRLTVV.